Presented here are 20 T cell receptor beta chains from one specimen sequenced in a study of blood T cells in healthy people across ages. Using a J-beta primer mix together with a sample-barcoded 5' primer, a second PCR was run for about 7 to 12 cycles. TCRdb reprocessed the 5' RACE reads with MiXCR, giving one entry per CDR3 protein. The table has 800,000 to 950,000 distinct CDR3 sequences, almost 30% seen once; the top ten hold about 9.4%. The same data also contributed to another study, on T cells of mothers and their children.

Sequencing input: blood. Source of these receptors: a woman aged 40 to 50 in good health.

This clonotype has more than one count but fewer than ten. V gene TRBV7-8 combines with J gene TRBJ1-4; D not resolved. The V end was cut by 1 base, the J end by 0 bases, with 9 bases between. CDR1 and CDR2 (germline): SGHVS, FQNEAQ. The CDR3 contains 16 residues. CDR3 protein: CASSLVSVTTNEKLFF. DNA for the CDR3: TGTGCCAGCAGCTTAGTCTCTGTAACAACTAATGAAAAACTGTTTTTT.

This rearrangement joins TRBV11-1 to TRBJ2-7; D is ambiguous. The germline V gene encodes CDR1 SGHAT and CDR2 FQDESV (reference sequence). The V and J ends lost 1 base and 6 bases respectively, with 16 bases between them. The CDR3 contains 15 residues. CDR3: CASSLVEGNRGEQYF. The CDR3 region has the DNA TGTGCCAGCAGCTTAGTAGAAGGGAATAGAGGCGAGCAGTACTTC.

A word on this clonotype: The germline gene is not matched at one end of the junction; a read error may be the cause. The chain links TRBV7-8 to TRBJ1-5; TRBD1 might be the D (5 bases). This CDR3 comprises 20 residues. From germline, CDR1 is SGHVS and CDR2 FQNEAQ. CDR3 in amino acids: CASSLAVEGMTAYSSQPQHF. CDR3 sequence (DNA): TGTGCCAGCAGCTTAGCGGTTGAGGGGATGACAGCTTATAGCAGTCAGCCCCAGCATTTT.

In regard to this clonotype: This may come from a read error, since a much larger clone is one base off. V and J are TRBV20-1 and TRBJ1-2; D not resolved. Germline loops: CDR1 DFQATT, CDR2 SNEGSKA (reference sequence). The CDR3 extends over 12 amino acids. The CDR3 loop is CRARGIGYGYTF. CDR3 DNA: TGCAGGGCTAGAGGCATAGGCTATGGCTACACCTTC.

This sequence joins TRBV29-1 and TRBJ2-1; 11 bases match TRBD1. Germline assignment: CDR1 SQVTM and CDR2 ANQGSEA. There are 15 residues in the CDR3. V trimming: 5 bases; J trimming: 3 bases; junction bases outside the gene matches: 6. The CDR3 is CSVRNGTGGYNEQFF. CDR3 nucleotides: TGCAGCGTTAGGAATGGGACAGGGGGCTACAATGAGCAGTTCTTC.

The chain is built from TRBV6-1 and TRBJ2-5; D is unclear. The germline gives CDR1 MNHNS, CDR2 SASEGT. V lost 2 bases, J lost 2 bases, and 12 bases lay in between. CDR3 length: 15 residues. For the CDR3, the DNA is TGTGCCAGCAGTGAATTGGCGGAACTACAAGAGACCCAGTACTTC. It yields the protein CASSELAELQETQYF.

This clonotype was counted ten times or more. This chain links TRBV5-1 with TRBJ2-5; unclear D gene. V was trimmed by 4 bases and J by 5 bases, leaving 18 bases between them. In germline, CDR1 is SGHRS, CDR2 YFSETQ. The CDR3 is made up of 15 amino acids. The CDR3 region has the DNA TGCGCCAGCAGCCAAGCCGGACGGAACGTCGAGACCCAGTACTTC. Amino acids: CASSQAGRNVETQYF.

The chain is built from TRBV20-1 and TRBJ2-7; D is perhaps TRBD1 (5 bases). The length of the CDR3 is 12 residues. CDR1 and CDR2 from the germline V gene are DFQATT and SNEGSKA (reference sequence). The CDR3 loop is CRALRDSYEQYF. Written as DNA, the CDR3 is TGCAGGGCTCTCAGGGACTCCTACGAGCAGTACTTC.

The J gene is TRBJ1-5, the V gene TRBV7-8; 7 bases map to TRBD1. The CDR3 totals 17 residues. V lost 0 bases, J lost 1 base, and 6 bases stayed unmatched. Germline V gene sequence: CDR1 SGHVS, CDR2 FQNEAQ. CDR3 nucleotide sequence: TGTGCCAGCAGCTTAGCGGGGGGGACAGCCAGCAATCAGCCCCAGCATTTT. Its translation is CASSLAGGTASNQPQHF.

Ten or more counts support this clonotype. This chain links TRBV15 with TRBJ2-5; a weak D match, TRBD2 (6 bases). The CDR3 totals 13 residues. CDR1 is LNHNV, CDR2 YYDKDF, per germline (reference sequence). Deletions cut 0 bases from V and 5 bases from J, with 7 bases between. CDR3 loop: CATSRDRGETQYF. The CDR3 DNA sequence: TGTGCCACCAGCAGAGATCGGGGGGAGACCCAGTACTTC.

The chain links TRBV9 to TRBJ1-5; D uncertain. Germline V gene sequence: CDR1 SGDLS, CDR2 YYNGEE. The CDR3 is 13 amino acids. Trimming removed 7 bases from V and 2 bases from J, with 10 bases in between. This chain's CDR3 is CASGSAGNQPQHF. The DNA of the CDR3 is TGTGCCAGCGGAAGCGCAGGCAATCAGCCCCAGCATTTT.

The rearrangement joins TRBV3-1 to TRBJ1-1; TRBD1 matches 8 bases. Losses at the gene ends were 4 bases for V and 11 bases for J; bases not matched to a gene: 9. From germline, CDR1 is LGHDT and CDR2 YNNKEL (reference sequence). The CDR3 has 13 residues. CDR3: CASSLGTGTNAFF. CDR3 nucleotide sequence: TGTGCCAGCAGCCTGGGGACAGGTACAAACGCTTTCTTT. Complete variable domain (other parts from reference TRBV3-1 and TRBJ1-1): DTAVSQTPKYLVTQMGNDKSIKCEQNLGHDTMYWYKQDSKKFLKIMFSYNNKELIINETVPNRFSPKSPDKAHLNLHINSLELGDSAVYFCASSLGTGTNAFFGQGTRLTVV.

CDR3 residues: CASSGERASGYNEQFF. The CDR3 nucleotides are TGTGCCAGCAGCGGCGAACGGGCTAGCGGATACAATGAGCAGTTCTTC. This chain uses TRBV9 with TRBJ2-1; 7 bases are a match to TRBD2. The V gene end was trimmed by 3 bases and the J gene end by 4 bases; junction bases not matched to a gene: 10. Germline V lookup: CDR1 SGDLS, CDR2 YYNGEE. This CDR3 comprises 16 residues. Based on the CDR3 plus reference TRBV9 and TRBJ2-1, the full variable domain is DSGVTQTPKHLITATGQRVTLRCSPRSGDLSVYWYQQSLDQGLQFLIQYYNGEERAKGNILERFSAQQFPDLHSELNLSSLELGDSALYFCASSGERASGYNEQFFGPGTRLTVL.

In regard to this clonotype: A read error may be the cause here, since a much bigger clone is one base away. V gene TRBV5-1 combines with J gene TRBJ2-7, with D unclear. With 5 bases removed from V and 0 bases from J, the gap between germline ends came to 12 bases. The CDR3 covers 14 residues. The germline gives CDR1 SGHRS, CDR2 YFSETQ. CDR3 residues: CASRRQEISYEQYF. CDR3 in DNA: TGCGCCAGCAGAAGGCAGGAAATCTCCTACGAGCAGTACTTC. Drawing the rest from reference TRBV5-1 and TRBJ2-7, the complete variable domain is KAGVTQTPRYLIKTRGQQVTLSCSPISGHRSVSWYQQTPGQGLQFLFEYFSETQRNKGNFPGRFSGRQFSNSRSEMNVSTLELGDSALYLCASRRQEISYEQYFGPGTRLTVT.

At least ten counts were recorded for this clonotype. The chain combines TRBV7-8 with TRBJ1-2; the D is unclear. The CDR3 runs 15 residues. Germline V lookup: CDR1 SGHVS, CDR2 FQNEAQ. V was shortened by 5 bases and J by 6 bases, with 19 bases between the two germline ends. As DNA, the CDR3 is TGTGCCAGCAGCGGGCGGGATTTCACATCTAATGGCTACACCTTC. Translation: CASSGRDFTSNGYTF. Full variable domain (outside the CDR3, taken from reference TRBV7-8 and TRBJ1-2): GAGVSQSPRYKVAKRGQDVALRCDPISGHVSLFWYQQALGQGPEFLTYFQNEAQLDKSGLPSDRFFAERPEGSVSTLKIQRTQQEDSAVYLCASSGRDFTSNGYTFGSGTRLTVV.

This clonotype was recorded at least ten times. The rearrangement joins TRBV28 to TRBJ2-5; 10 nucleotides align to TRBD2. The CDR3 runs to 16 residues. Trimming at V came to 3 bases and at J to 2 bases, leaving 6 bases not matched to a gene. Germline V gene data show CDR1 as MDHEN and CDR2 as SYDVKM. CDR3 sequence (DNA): TGTGCCAGCAGTTTCAGGCTAGCGGGGGATCAAGAGACCCAGTACTTC. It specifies CASSFRLAGDQETQYF.

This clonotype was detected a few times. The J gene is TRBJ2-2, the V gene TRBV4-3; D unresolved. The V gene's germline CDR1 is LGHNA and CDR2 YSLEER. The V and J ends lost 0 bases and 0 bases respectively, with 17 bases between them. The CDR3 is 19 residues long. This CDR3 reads CASSQDINLRTSNTGELFF. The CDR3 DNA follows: TGCGCCAGCAGCCAAGATATAAATTTAAGGACGTCGAACACCGGGGAGCTGTTTTTT.

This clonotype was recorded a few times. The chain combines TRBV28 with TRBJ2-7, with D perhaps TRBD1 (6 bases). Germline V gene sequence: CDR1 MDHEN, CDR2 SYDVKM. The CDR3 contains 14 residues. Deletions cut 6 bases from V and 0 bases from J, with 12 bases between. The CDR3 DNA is TGTGCCAGCAGGCAGGGGACCAGCTCCTACGAGCAGTACTTC. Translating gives CASRQGTSSYEQYF.

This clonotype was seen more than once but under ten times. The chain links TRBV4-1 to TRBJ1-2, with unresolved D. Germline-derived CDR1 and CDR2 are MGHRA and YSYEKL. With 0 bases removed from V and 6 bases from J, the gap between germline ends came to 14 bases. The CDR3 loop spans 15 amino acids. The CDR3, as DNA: TGCGCCAGCAGCCAAGATTCAGTCGGGGTAGATGGCTACACCTTC. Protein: CASSQDSVGVDGYTF.

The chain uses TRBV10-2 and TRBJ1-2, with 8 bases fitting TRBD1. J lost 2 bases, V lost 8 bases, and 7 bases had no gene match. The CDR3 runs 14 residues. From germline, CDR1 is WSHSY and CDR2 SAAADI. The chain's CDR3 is CASLPRQGNYGYTF. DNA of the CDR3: TGCGCCAGCCTCCCGCGACAGGGGAACTATGGCTACACCTTC.